This entry describes one T cell receptor beta chain. Its target is unknown. This sample is drawn from a study of monozygotic twins with inflammatory bowel disease. Study-wide points: Among the T cells, different subtypes could not be distinguished. IBD patients had lower TCRbeta diversity (inverse Simpson) than healthy co-twins.

The CDR3 extends over 13 amino acids. CDR1 and CDR2 (germline): SGHTA, FQGTGA. UMIs with a 6-nucleotide sample barcode were added by template switching. With about 17 and 10 cycles respectively, two nested PCRs were carried out on TCRalpha and TCRbeta cDNA. Following a re-call of the 5' RACE reads, TCRdb has one entry per CDR3 protein and lacks DNA. This table lists some 130,000 distinct CDR3 sequences. The TCR sequence derives from a human donor with ulcerative colitis or Crohn's disease, or a healthy co-twin of an affected twin (not recorded which). The sample comprised blood. The rearrangement joins TRBV7-3 to TRBJ2-5. CDR3 sequence reads: CASSSTGKGTQYF.